This T cell receptor (beta chain) was captured by sequencing in a study of T-cell reconstitution after alpha-beta-depleted transplantation in children (dated by TCRdb to 2016 to 2017). Context from the whole study: The study quantitatively tracked T-cell immune reconstitution after TCRalphabeta/CD19-depleted allogeneic hematopoietic cell transplantation in children using TCR repertoire profiling. Beyond this particular receptor, the publication reports: Over subsequent months, a decline in hyperexpanded clone frequencies was noted, and after one year, T-cell counts and TCRbeta diversity were mostly ascribed to newly produced T cells. In some patients, the high TCRbeta diversity seen at day 60 was put down to recipient T cells and intrathymic progenitors that had survived conditioning. The apparently early alphabetaT-cell count recovery about two months after transplant was reportedly dependent on only several hundred rapidly expanded clones derived from non-depleted graft cells.

Library creation used PCR. This sample was sequenced with an Illumina HiSeq 2500. To normalize quantification of the TCRbeta repertoire, the TCR libraries were built with molecular barcoding that relied on unique molecular identifiers. The public reads were run again by TCRdb, first through fastp at Q25 and then through MiXCR, and only productive beta chains were kept. Identical CDR3 proteins give one entry, which carries the most common genes and DNA. This sample comprises 200,000 to 250,000 distinct CDR3 sequences, about 8.4% of them detected only once. The top ten constitute less than 40% of the sample. This clonotype was seen many times. It lacks a known antigen. The record has no base qualities; no much larger clone is one base away. The sample's treatment or condition label, decoded: allogeneic hematopoietic cell transplantation with graft depleted of TCRalphabeta T cells and CD19 B cells. The children who served as transplant recipients had been given grafts of TCRalphabeta/CD19-depleted allogeneic hematopoietic cells.

V sheds 3 bases and J sheds 7 bases, leaving 14 bases between their ends. CDR1 and CDR2, per the germline V gene, are SQVTM and ANQGSEA. The CDR3 starts with the cysteine, ends with the phenylalanine, and has 13 residues. The read is trimmed to its CDR3 DNA, 39 bases read in frame from base 1. The sequence joins TRBV29-1 to TRBJ2-3, with the D gene call left open. The specimen was PBMCs, mostly from graft donor cells, collected 360 days after TCRalphabeta/CD19-depleted stem cell transplant. The clonotype originates from a male patient aged 2 to 10 who had a stem cell transplant for acute myeloid leukemia, so the T cells may come from the graft donor. The CDR3 here reads CSVDSGWAHTQYF. The sequence in DNA is TGCAGCGTTGACTCGGGTTGGGCCCATACGCAGTATTTT.